The 22 T cell receptor beta chains below were found in one sample sequenced in a study of blood T cell repertoires in COVID-19. The data were produced by immunoSEQ multiplex PCR, yet TCRdb's version contains in-frame clones alone and is incomplete. The table records 50,000 to 65,000 clones, 72% of them present only once. The sample comprised peripheral blood. The receptor source for this set is a woman aged 70 to 79 with COVID-19, enrolled during active disease.

The chain uses TRBV19 and TRBJ1-4; D remains ambiguous. The germline CDR1 and CDR2 sequences are LNHDA and SQIVND (reference sequence). CDR3 length: 13 residues. The V gene lost 5 bases and the J gene lost 8 bases, with 12 bases spanning the gap. The CDR3 coding sequence is TGTGCCAGTAGTCCGTGGACGGGGGAAAAACTGTTTTTT. Its translation: CASSPWTGEKLFF.

This rearrangement joins TRBV18 to TRBJ1-1, with TRBD1 matching over 8 bases. The CDR3 length is 13 residues. CDR1 and CDR2 from the germline V gene are KGHSH and LQKENI. V shed 3 bases and J 5 bases; nucleotides not matched to a gene: 2. The DNA for the CDR3 is TGTGCCAGCTCACCCGACAGGGGAACTGAAGCTTTCTTT. It translates to CASSPDRGTEAFF.

The chain couples TRBV11-2 to TRBJ2-5; 7 nucleotides align to TRBD2. CDR3 length: 11 residues. Germline CDR1 is SGHAT and CDR2 is FQNNGV. V gave up 5 bases and J gave up 10 bases; unmatched junction bases: 4. The CDR3 DNA is TGTGCCAGCAGCCCCGGGAGGATCCAGTACTTC. Its protein product is CASSPGRIQYF.

The chain combines TRBV21-1 with TRBJ1-2; the table's D call, TRBD1, was not checked against the DNA. TRBV21-1 is assigned pseudogene status. This CDR3 has 15 residues. CDR3 in DNA: TGTGCCAGCAGCATAGGACAGGGGAGGACTTATGGCTACACCTTC. This encodes CASSIGQGRTYGYTF.

The J gene is TRBJ2-5, the V gene TRBV5-4, with 8 bases fitting TRBD1. The V gene end was trimmed by 4 bases and the J gene end by 0 bases; junction bases not matched to a gene: 2. CDR3 length: 14 amino acids. Germline values: CDR1 SGHNT, CDR2 YYREEE (reference sequence). Written as DNA, the CDR3 is TGTGCCAGCAGCCCACAGGGGGACCAAGAGACCCAGTACTTC. This encodes CASSPQGDQETQYF.

DNA for the CDR3: TGTGCCAGCTCACCAACAGGGAGAGACACTGAAGCTTTCTTT. It translates to CASSPTGRDTEAFF. The V and J genes are TRBV18 and TRBJ1-1; weak D call: TRBD1 (6 bases). Germline assignment: CDR1 KGHSH and CDR2 LQKENI. V was shortened by 2 bases and J by 3 bases, with 10 bases between the two germline ends. This CDR3 has 14 amino acids.

The chain links TRBV21-1 to TRBJ2-1; the table's D call of TRBD1 was not tested on the DNA. TRBV21-1 is annotated as a pseudogene. The CDR3 has 14 residues. In DNA, the CDR3 is TGTGCCAGCAGTCACCGGGACAGGAACAATGAGCAGTTCTTC. It translates to CASSHRDRNNEQFF.

The chain carries TRBV29-1 and TRBJ2-7; a possible D gene is TRBD1 (5 bases). CDR1 is SQVTM and CDR2 is ANQGSEA in the germline V gene. Trimming left V 1 base short and J 5 bases short, with 6 bases between. This CDR3 is built from 11 residues. The CDR3 DNA reads TGCAGCGTTGAAGGGGGCCACGAGCAGTACTTC. Its protein product is CSVEGGHEQYF.

A few counts support this clone. This chain links TRBV7-7 with TRBJ2-2, with 11 bases that match TRBD2. The ends lost 5 bases at V and 4 bases at J; junction bases unmatched: 9. The CDR3 runs 17 residues. Germline assignment: CDR1 SSHAT and CDR2 FNYEAQ (reference sequence). The CDR3 here is CASSLALAGGFTGELFF. In nucleotides, the CDR3 is TGTGCCAGCAGCCTCGCCCTAGCGGGGGGCTTCACCGGGGAGCTGTTTTTT.

The chain has TRBV5-1 and TRBJ2-5; TRBD1 matches at 10 bases. The V gene end was trimmed by 4 bases and the J gene end by 9 bases; junction bases not matched to a gene: 9. Per the germline V gene, CDR1 is SGHRS and CDR2 is YFSETQ. The CDR3 consists of 14 residues. CDR3: CASSQGTGVVAQYF. DNA of the CDR3: TGCGCCAGCAGCCAAGGGACAGGGGTTGTAGCCCAGTACTTC.

The chain couples TRBV18 to TRBJ2-7; 7 nucleotides match TRBD1. Germline V gives CDR1 KGHSH, CDR2 LQKENI. The CDR3 length is 15 residues. V was pared by 2 bases and J by 5 bases, with 9 bases of the junction left unmatched. In DNA, the CDR3 is TGTGCCAGCTCACCAAGTATGGCCAGGGGGAACGAGCAGTACTTC. The encoded protein is CASSPSMARGNEQYF.

The V and J genes are TRBV2 and TRBJ2-1; 11 bases fit TRBD2. This CDR3 region has 15 residues. With V trimmed by 7 bases and J by 9 bases, 11 bases remained unmatched. Germline loops: CDR1 SNHLY, CDR2 FYNNEI. The DNA of the CDR3 is TGTGCCAGCACTCGGACTAGCGGGTCCCTGGGTGAGCAGTTCTTC. It yields the protein CASTRTSGSLGEQFF.

The chain has TRBV29-1 and TRBJ2-7; TRBD2 aligns across 7 bases. The germline gives CDR1 SQVTM, CDR2 ANQGSEA. The CDR3 runs 13 residues. V lost 3 bases, J lost 4 bases, and 6 bases stayed unmatched. For the CDR3, the DNA is TGCAGCGTTGAGGCACCGGGGGGATACGAGCAGTACTTC. Translation gives CSVEAPGGYEQYF.

V usage is TRBV7-2 and J usage is TRBJ2-3; 8 nucleotides match TRBD2. J gave up 2 bases and V 6 bases, and 4 bases lay outside the gene matches. Germline V gene data show CDR1 as SGHTA and CDR2 as FQGNSA. This CDR3 contains 14 residues. CDR3 sequence reads: CASRPGGATDTQYF. DNA for the CDR3: TGTGCCAGCAGACCCGGGGGGGCCACAGATACGCAGTATTTT.

The chain has TRBV28 and TRBJ1-1, with 7 bases identical to TRBD1. With V trimmed by 5 bases and J by 0 bases, 6 bases remained unmatched. The CDR3 is 15 residues long. CDR1 is MDHEN and CDR2 is SYDVKM in the germline V gene. The chain's CDR3 is CASSPGDRLNTEAFF. The CDR3 DNA is TGTGCCAGCAGTCCTGGGGACAGATTGAACACTGAAGCTTTCTTT.

The chain combines TRBV5-5 with TRBJ2-1; D remains unclear. V lost 1 base and J lost 2, with 10 bases in between. The CDR3 totals 15 residues. Germline V gene data show CDR1 as SGHKS and CDR2 as YYEKEE (reference sequence). DNA of the CDR3: TGTGCCAGCAGCTTGAATACAGAAACCTACAATGAGCAGTTCTTC. Its translation: CASSLNTETYNEQFF.

The chain couples TRBV29-1 to TRBJ2-3; TRBD1 matches 12 bases. This CDR3 has 18 amino acids. The junction had 15 bases not matched to a gene; V was cut back by 3 bases and J by 5 bases. CDR1 is SQVTM and CDR2 is ANQGSEA in the germline V gene. The DNA of the CDR3 is TGCAGCGTTGAGGGACAGGGGGCTAAGGGACTAGCAAAAGATACGCAGTATTTT. It codes for CSVEGQGAKGLAKDTQYF.

This chain joins TRBV11-3 and TRBJ2-1, with a tentative D call TRBD2 (5 bases). Germline-derived CDR1 and CDR2 are SGHNT and YENEEA. This CDR3 spans 13 amino acids. V gave up 0 bases and J gave up 10 bases, with 10 bases separating them. The CDR3 DNA sequence: TGTGCCAGCAGCTTAGAGGAGGCGGAGGAGCAGTTCTTC. This codes for CASSLEEAEEQFF.

The V and J genes are TRBV11-2 and TRBJ1-2; 7 bases fit TRBD1. CDR1 is SGHAT, CDR2 FQNNGV, per germline. The CDR3 runs to 14 residues. Trimming at V came to 4 bases and at J to 2 bases, leaving 4 bases not matched to a gene. The CDR3 nucleotides are TGTGCCAGCAGCTCCCCCAGGGGGAACTATGGCTACACCTTC. It translates to CASSSPRGNYGYTF.

This clone appeared a single time. The chain recombines TRBV9 with TRBJ1-2, with a possible D match to TRBD1 (5 bases). This CDR3 is built from 16 residues. Germline V gene sequence: CDR1 SGDLS, CDR2 YYNGEE. Trimming removed 4 bases at V and 7 bases at J, with 23 bases between. CDR3 DNA sequence: TGTGCCAGCAGCCTTACCGGGGGGGGAACGGCTACTGGCTACACCTTC. It yields the protein CASSLTGGGTATGYTF.

This clone showed up just once. The rearrangement uses TRBV18 and TRBJ2-1; 7 bases line up with TRBD2. Germline V gene lookup returns CDR1 KGHSH and CDR2 LQKENI. The CDR3 contains 17 residues. V trimming: 1 base; J trimming: 10 bases; junction bases outside the gene matches: 16. The CDR3, as DNA: TGTGCCAGCTCACCACGGGGTAGTGGAGCTAGCGGCGGGGAGCAGTTCTTC. Translated: CASSPRGSGASGGEQFF.

DNA of the CDR3: TGTGCCAGCAGCTTAGTGGCCGAGGGAGCGGGGATATACAATGAGCAGTTCTTC. Protein sequence: CASSLVAEGAGIYNEQFF. V and J are TRBV7-2 and TRBJ2-1; TRBD2 aligns across 7 bases. The CDR3 is 18 amino acids. Germline V gene lookup returns CDR1 SGHTA and CDR2 FQGNSA. V was pared by 1 base and J by 4 bases, with 13 bases of the junction left unmatched.